This T cell receptor beta chain appears in the sequencing data of a study of blood T cell repertoires in COVID-19. Study at large: The study drew acute and convalescent COVID-19 samples from the United States, Italy and Spain. The analysed material was cDNA or gDNA that came from T cells, B-cell-depleted T cells, or PBMCs.

Authors' analysis steps: Amplifying reference gene primers gave estimates of nucleated cell counts. The method was immunoSEQ multiplex PCR; TCRdb's version includes in-frame clones alone and lacks a portion of them. Clonal size and the V and J genes are those of that table, whereas D and trimming came from the DNA. The sample carries 200,000 to 250,000 clones, roughly 88% recorded once. Germline V gives CDR1 MGHRA, CDR2 YSYEKL. Deletions cut 4 bases from V and 0 bases from J, with 9 bases between. This CDR3 contains 15 residues. The gene calls are TRBV4-1 and TRBJ1-4; D perhaps matches TRBD1 (5 bases). This TCR was recovered from a man aged 30-40 years who had recovered from COVID-19. The sequenced sample consisted of peripheral blood. The CDR3 DNA reads TGCGCCAGCAGCCCTGACAGAGCAACTAATGAAAAACTGTTTTTT. This encodes CASSPDRATNEKLFF.